A selection of T cell receptor beta chains follows, all from one sample in a study of vaccination and CD4 T cells after COVID-19. TCRdb reprocessed the PCR reads with MiXCR, giving one entry per CDR3 protein. The sample carries approximately 10,000 distinct CDR3 sequences, 53% recorded once. Their antigen targets remain unknown. Sequencing used CD4+ T cells from blood, cultured in vitro. The source is a human donor who had recovered from COVID-19. Each CDR3 is given with its conserved first and last residue. The D gene is left open where the match is weak. Size tells how often a clone was seen (once, few, many) or the class of an expanded clone, and some rows leave it out.

.,TRBV2,TRBD2,TRBJ2-1,CASNKVAGDVDEQFF,TGTGCCAGCAATAAGGTAGCGGGGGATGTTGATGAGCAGTTCTTC
few,TRBV7-6,.,TRBJ2-2,CASSLGRDILSTGELFF,TGTGCCAGCAGCTTAGGGCGGGACATCCTTTCGACCGGGGAGCTGTTTTTT
.,TRBV19,TRBD2,TRBJ2-1,CASSSWTSTSYNEQFF,TGTGCCAGTAGTAGCTGGACTAGTACGTCCTACAATGAGCAGTTCTTC
.,TRBV11-2,TRBD2,TRBJ2-3,CASSSLAGVGDTQYF,TGTGCCAGCAGCTCCCTAGCGGGAGTAGGAGATACGCAGTATTTT
.,TRBV14,.,TRBJ2-7,CASSQGILRGGKYEQYF,TGTGCCAGCAGCCAAGGTATCCTACGAGGGGGAAAGTACGAGCAGTACTTC
.,TRBV10-3,.,TRBJ1-2,CAISHRDINYGYTF,TGTGCCATCAGCCACCGGGACATTAACTATGGCTACACCTTC
.,TRBV7-2,TRBD2,TRBJ2-2,CASSLERGRAGELFF,TGTGCCAGCAGCTTAGAGCGGGGGAGGGCCGGGGAGCTGTTTTTT
.,TRBV21-1,.,TRBJ2-1,CASSKVRLAGGVEGSYNEQFF,TGTGCCAGCAGCAAAGTCCGGCTAGCGGGGGGGGTAGAGGGCTCCTACAATGAGCAGTTCTTC
few,TRBV4-2,TRBD1,TRBJ1-1,CASSQEGDRGPRAFF,TGTGCCAGCAGCCAAGAAGGGGACAGGGGGCCCCGGGCTTTCTTT
few,TRBV27,.,TRBJ1-1,CASSLRTVNTEAFF,TGTGCCAGCAGTTTACGGACAGTTAACACTGAAGCTTTCTTT
few,TRBV20-1,.,TRBJ1-1,CSALRLGAFF,TGCAGTGCTCTAAGATTAGGAGCTTTCTTT
few,TRBV19,.,TRBJ1-5,CASSTLGGSNQPQHF,TGTGCCAGTAGTACCCTAGGGGGGAGCAATCAGCCCCAGCATTTT
few,TRBV7-2,.,TRBJ2-3,CASSLGGSKDTQYF,TGTGCCAGCAGCTTAGGAGGTAGCAAAGATACGCAGTATTTT
.,TRBV6-1,TRBD1,TRBJ2-3,CASRDRGNPADTQYF,TGTGCCAGCAGAGACAGGGGTAACCCCGCAGATACGCAGTATTTT
.,TRBV14,TRBD1,TRBJ1-2,CASSQRRGQGYTF,TGTGCCAGCAGCCAACGTAGGGGGCAAGGCTACACCTTC
.,TRBV12-3/TRBV12-4,.,TRBJ1-1,CASSLYMVRDTEAFF,TGTGCCAGCAGTCTCTACATGGTCAGGGACACTGAAGCTTTCTTT
.,TRBV6-2/TRBV6-3,TRBD1,TRBJ2-5,CASSYYGTVVETQYF,TGTGCCAGCAGTTACTACGGGACAGTGGTAGAGACCCAGTACTTC
few,TRBV12-3/TRBV12-4,.,TRBJ1-5,CASSFAGKQPQHF,TGTGCCAGCAGTTTCGCAGGGAAACAGCCCCAGCATTTT
.,TRBV15,.,TRBJ1-3,CATSRDSGSGNTIYF,TGTGCCACCAGCAGAGATTCGGGCTCTGGAAACACCATATATTTT
.,TRBV10-3,.,TRBJ1-2,CAISEFLENYGYTF,TGTGCCATCAGTGAGTTTTTAGAAAACTATGGCTACACCTTC
.,TRBV29-1,TRBD1,TRBJ2-6,CSARTGASGANVLTF,TGCAGCGCTAGGACAGGGGCCTCTGGGGCCAACGTCCTGACTTTC
.,TRBV27,.,TRBJ2-2,CASSFQTGNTGELFF,TGTGCCAGCAGTTTCCAGACAGGGAACACCGGGGAGCTGTTTTTT
.,TRBV15,TRBD2,TRBJ2-3,CATSREAGKGTDTQYF,TGTGCCACCAGCAGAGAAGCGGGGAAGGGCACAGATACGCAGTATTTT
.,TRBV6-1,.,TRBJ1-3,CASSTTGLGGNTIYF,TGTGCCAGCAGTACTACAGGGCTGGGTGGAAACACCATATATTTT
once,TRBV5-1,.,TRBJ1-1,CASSPRRDLGSEAFF,TGCGCCAGCAGCCCACGCCGGGACTTGGGGTCTGAAGCTTTCTTT
.,TRBV19,.,TRBJ1-5,CASSIGSRGSNQPQHF,TGTGCCAGTAGTATAGGTTCCAGGGGAAGCAATCAGCCCCAGCATTTT
once,TRBV20-1,.,TRBJ2-7,CSASPILAEQYF,TGCAGTGCTAGTCCGATCTTGGCCGAGCAGTACTTC
.,TRBV7-2,.,TRBJ1-1,CASRATPNTEAFF,TGTGCCAGCAGAGCCACACCGAACACTGAAGCTTTCTTT
.,TRBV20-1,TRBD2,TRBJ2-1,CSGDTSGRGNEQFF,TGCAGTGGGGACACTAGCGGGAGGGGGAATGAGCAGTTCTTC
.,TRBV10-3,TRBD1,TRBJ2-7,CASTGQGSYEQYF,TGTGCCTCGACGGGACAGGGCTCCTACGAGCAGTACTTC
.,TRBV7-2,.,TRBJ1-1,CASSRPRGQAFF,TGTGCCAGCAGCAGACCCCGGGGGCAAGCTTTCTTT